The 19 T cell receptor beta chains below come from one sample, sequenced in a study of fetal regulatory T cell absence and autoimmunity. Only in-frame clones appear in the TCRdb table, and some are missing; sequencing was by immunoSEQ multiplex PCR. Seen here are more than 85,000 clones, approximately 75% observed once, and the top ten hold approximately 1.9%. Sequencing was performed on pancreas tissue. The receptors derive from a male donor with IPEX syndrome.

The gene calls are TRBV4-1 and TRBJ2-7; 12 nucleotides match TRBD2. CDR3 length: 14 residues. After removal of 1 base from V and 5 bases from J, the junction contained 0 bases not matched to a gene. The germline V gene has CDR1 MGHRA and CDR2 YSYEKL. CDR3 amino acids: CASSQGLAGDEQYF. Written as DNA, the CDR3 is TGCGCCAGCAGCCAAGGACTAGCGGGAGACGAGCAGTACTTC.

This sequence joins TRBV10-3 and TRBJ2-2, with 7 positions matching TRBD2. Germline CDR1 reads ENHRY; CDR2 reads SYGVKD. Trimming took 8 bases from V and 7 from J; bases not matched to a gene: 7. The CDR3 covers 13 residues. The CDR3 loop reads CAISGGRGGELFF. CDR3 bases: TGTGCCATCTCGGGAGGCCGCGGCGGGGAGCTGTTTTTT.

V and J are TRBV6-1 and TRBJ2-3; 9 nucleotides agree with TRBD2. Germline CDR1 and CDR2: MNHNS and SASEGT. V lost 5 bases and J lost 4; bases outside the gene matches: 7. This CDR3 contains 15 residues. In nucleotides, the CDR3 is TGTGCCAGCAGTCGTAGCGGGAGCTACGCAGATACGCAGTATTTT. Translated: CASSRSGSYADTQYF.

The chain carries TRBV2 and TRBJ2-7, with TRBD1 as a possible D gene (6 bases). Germline V lookup: CDR1 SNHLY, CDR2 FYNNEI. This CDR3 contains 15 residues. V lost 7 bases, J lost 9 bases, and 25 bases lay in between. The DNA of the CDR3 is TGTGCCAGCAAGGGGGAGACCATTCTTCCTTTCGGGCAGTACTTC. Translating gives CASKGETILPFGQYF.

V and J are TRBV11-2 and TRBJ1-5; D is undetermined. The germline V gene encodes CDR1 SGHAT and CDR2 FQNNGV. V gave up 0 bases and J gave up 5 bases, with 5 bases separating them. The CDR3 contains 13 residues. The CDR3 loop reads CASSLEGDQPQHF. The CDR3 DNA sequence: TGTGCCAGCAGCTTAGAGGGAGATCAGCCCCAGCATTTT.

The V call is TRBV5-1, the J call TRBJ2-5; 8 nucleotides agree with TRBD1. In germline, CDR1 is SGHRS, CDR2 YFSETQ. With V trimmed by 3 bases and J by 3 bases, 1 base remained unmatched. The CDR3 is made up of 13 amino acids. The CDR3 is CASSSGQEETQYF. In DNA, the CDR3 is TGCGCCAGCAGCTCGGGACAGGAAGAGACCCAGTACTTC.

This clone has just a few counts. The chain joins TRBV19 to TRBJ1-5; 10 nucleotides match TRBD1. V lost 10 bases, J lost 3 bases, and 6 bases stayed unmatched. The germline V gene has CDR1 LNHDA and CDR2 SQIVND (reference sequence). The CDR3 runs 14 residues. CDR3 sequence (DNA): TGTGCCACCTGGGACAGGGGATCCAATCAGCCCCAGCATTTT. This codes for CATWDRGSNQPQHF.

The chain recombines TRBV5-4 with TRBJ2-3, with TRBD2 matching 10 bases. Unmatched junction bases numbered 10, after V lost 4 bases and J lost 2 bases. Germline V gene sequence: CDR1 SGHNT, CDR2 YYREEE (reference sequence). The CDR3 has 17 residues. CDR3 DNA sequence: TGTGCCAGCAGCCCCGGACTAGCGGCAAAATTCACAGATACGCAGTATTTT. Protein sequence: CASSPGLAAKFTDTQYF.

This clone appeared a few times. The V call is TRBV5-8, the J call TRBJ2-7; TRBD1 might be the D (6 bases). V lost 7 bases, J lost 2 bases, and 7 bases lay in between. Germline V gene data show CDR1 as SGHTS and CDR2 as YDEGEE. The CDR3 is 11 amino acids. CDR3 nucleotide sequence: TGTGCCAGCGGGACAACCTACGAGCAGTACTTC. It codes for CASGTTYEQYF.

The genes are TRBV7-6 and TRBJ2-6, with D perhaps matching TRBD1 (5 bases). Trimming stripped 5 bases from V and 0 bases from J, with 11 bases between. The CDR3 runs 16 residues. The germline V gene encodes CDR1 SGHVS and CDR2 FNYEAQ. This CDR3 is CASSVTVFSGANVLTF. In DNA, the CDR3 is TGTGCCAGCAGCGTGACAGTGTTCTCTGGGGCCAACGTCCTGACTTTC.

The rearrangement uses TRBV6-1 and TRBJ2-3; 15 nucleotides align to TRBD2. V was pared by 5 bases and J by 3 bases, with 3 bases of the junction left unmatched. This CDR3 comprises 16 residues. Per the germline V gene, CDR1 is MNHNS and CDR2 is SASEGT. The CDR3 DNA sequence: TGTGCCAGCAGTCAAGGGACTAGCGGGAGGACAGATACGCAGTATTTT. The encoded protein is CASSQGTSGRTDTQYF.

The chain recombines TRBV6-5 with TRBJ2-2; perhaps TRBD2 as D (6 bases). V dropped 0 bases and J dropped 4 bases, with 9 bases sitting between them. Germline V gives CDR1 MNHEY, CDR2 SVGAGI. There are 15 residues in the CDR3. The CDR3 loop reads CASSYSRGGTGELFF. In DNA, the CDR3 is TGTGCCAGCAGTTACTCGCGGGGTGGCACCGGGGAGCTGTTTTTT.

V is TRBV5-1 and J is TRBJ1-1; weak D call: TRBD1 (5 bases). There are 14 residues in the CDR3. Per the germline V gene, CDR1 is SGHRS and CDR2 is YFSETQ. Trimming left V 4 bases short and J 3 bases short, with 13 bases between. CDR3 in DNA: TGCGCCAGCAGCCAGCCCGGGGGGGACACTGAAGCTTTCTTT. It yields the protein CASSQPGGDTEAFF.

The chain recombines TRBV6-1 with TRBJ1-1, with unresolved D. In germline, CDR1 is MNHNS, CDR2 SASEGT. V lost 3 bases, J lost 2 bases, and 7 bases lay in between. This CDR3 spans 13 amino acids. The CDR3 loop is CASSDIGNTEAFF. In DNA, the CDR3 is TGTGCCAGCAGTGACATAGGTAACACTGAAGCTTTCTTT.

V and J are TRBV5-1 and TRBJ2-7, with 15 bases lining up with TRBD2. The CDR3 runs 17 residues. Unmatched junction bases numbered 6, after V lost 4 bases and J lost 1 base. The V gene's germline CDR1 is SGHRS and CDR2 YFSETQ. DNA for the CDR3: TGCGCCAGCAGCGGGGCCGGGACTAGCGGGGGGTCCTACGAGCAGTACTTC. It encodes CASSGAGTSGGSYEQYF.

The rearrangement uses TRBV5-4 and TRBJ2-3; the match to TRBD2 covers 11 bases. The germline gives CDR1 SGHNT, CDR2 YYREEE (reference sequence). The V and J ends lost 4 bases and 2 bases, in that order; junction bases with no gene match: 3. The CDR3 runs to 15 residues. The CDR3 region has the DNA TGTGCCAGCAGCCCGGGACTAGCGGCCACAGATACGCAGTATTTT. This codes for CASSPGLAATDTQYF.

This chain connects TRBV30 to TRBJ1-5; possible D gene TRBD1, 6 bases. Trimming removed 5 bases at V and 6 bases at J, with 29 bases between. The CDR3 loop spans 18 amino acids. The germline V gene encodes CDR1 GTSNPN and CDR2 SVGIG (reference sequence). The CDR3 DNA is TGTGCCTGGTCTGAGGCCGGGGGCGCTCCAGGATACACTCAGCCCCAGCATTTT. Its protein product is CAWSEAGGAPGYTQPQHF.

This clone was seen a few times. The chain recombines TRBV30 with TRBJ1-2, with D possibly matching TRBD1 (6 bases). Deletions cut 0 bases from V and 4 bases from J, with 6 bases between. The CDR3 length is 12 residues. Germline V gene data show CDR1 as GTSNPN and CDR2 as SVGIG (reference sequence). CDR3 region: CAWSVGGYGYTF. The CDR3 DNA reads as TGTGCCTGGAGTGTAGGGGGCTATGGCTACACCTTC.

The V and J genes are TRBV5-5 and TRBJ2-6; possible D gene TRBD2, 6 bases. The V and J ends lost 6 bases and 2 bases respectively, with 12 bases between them. Germline-derived CDR1 and CDR2 are SGHKS and YYEKEE (reference sequence). The CDR3 has 15 amino acids. The CDR3 DNA reads TGTGCCAGCATCCTCGGGGGACCTGGGGCCAACGTCCTGACTTTC. This encodes CASILGGPGANVLTF.